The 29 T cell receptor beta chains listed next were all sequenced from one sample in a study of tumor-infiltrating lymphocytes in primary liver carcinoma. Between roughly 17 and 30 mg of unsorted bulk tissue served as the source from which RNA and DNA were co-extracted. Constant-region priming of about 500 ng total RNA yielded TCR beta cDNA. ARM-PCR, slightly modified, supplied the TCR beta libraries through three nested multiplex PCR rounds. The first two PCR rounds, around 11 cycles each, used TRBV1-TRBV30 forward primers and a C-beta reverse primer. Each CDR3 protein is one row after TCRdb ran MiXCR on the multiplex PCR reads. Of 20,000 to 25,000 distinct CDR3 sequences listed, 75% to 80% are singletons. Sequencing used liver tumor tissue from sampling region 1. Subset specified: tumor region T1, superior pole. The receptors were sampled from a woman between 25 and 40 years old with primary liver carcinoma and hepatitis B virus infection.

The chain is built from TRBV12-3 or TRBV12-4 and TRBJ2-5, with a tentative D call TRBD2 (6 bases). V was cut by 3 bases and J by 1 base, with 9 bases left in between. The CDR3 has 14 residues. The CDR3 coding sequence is TGTGCCAGCAGTTTTGGGGGGAGCCAAGAGACCCAGTACTTC. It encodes CASSFGGSQETQYF.

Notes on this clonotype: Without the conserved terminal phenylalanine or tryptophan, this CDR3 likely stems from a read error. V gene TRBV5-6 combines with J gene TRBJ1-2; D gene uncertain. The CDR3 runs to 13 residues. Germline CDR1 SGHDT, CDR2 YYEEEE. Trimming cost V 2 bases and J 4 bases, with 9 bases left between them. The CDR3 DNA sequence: TGTGCCAGCAGCTTTCGCAAGAGCTATGGCTACACCTCC. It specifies CASSFRKSYGYTS.

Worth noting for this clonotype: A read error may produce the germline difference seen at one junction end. DNA for the CDR3: TGTGACAGCAGCCCCATCGAGGGGAGAGGGAACAATGAAGCTTTCTTT. Amino acids: CDSSPIEGRGNNEAFF. The V call is TRBV4-2, the J call TRBJ1-1; D is perhaps TRBD1 (5 bases). Looked up from germline, CDR1 is LGHNA and CDR2 is YNFKEQ. CDR3 length equals 16 residues.

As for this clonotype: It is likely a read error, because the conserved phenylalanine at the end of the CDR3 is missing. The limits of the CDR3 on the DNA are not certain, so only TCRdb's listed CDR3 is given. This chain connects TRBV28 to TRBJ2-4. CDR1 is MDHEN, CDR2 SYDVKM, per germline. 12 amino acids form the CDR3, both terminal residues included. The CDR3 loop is CASSFDKNIQYC.

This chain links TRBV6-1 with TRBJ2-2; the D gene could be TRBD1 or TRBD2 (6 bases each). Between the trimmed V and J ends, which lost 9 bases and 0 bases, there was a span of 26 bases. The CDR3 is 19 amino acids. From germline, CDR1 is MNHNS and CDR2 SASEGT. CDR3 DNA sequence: TGTGCCAGTAATGAAACCCTTCCCGGGGGCACCGCGAACACCGGGGAGCTGTTTTTT. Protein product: CASNETLPGGTANTGELFF.

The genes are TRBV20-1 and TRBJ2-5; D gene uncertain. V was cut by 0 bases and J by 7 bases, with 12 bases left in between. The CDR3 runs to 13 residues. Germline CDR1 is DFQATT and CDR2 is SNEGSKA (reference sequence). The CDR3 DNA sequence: TGCAGTGCTAGAGATTTCGGGCCGGCGACCCAGTACTTC. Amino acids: CSARDFGPATQYF.

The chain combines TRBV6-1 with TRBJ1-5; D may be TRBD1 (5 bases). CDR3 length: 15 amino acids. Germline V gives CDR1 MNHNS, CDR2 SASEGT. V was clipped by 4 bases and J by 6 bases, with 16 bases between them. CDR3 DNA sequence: TGTGCCAGCAGTGTCAGGGTAGAATCGTTTCAGCCCCAGCATTTT. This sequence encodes CASSVRVESFQPQHF.

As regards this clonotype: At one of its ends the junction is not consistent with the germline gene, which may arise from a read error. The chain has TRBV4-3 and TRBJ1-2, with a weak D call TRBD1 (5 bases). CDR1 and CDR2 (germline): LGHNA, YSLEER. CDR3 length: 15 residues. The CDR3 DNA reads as TGCGCCACCAGCCAAGACTGGGGCAGGGTGAATGGCTACACCTTC. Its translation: CATSQDWGRVNGYTF.

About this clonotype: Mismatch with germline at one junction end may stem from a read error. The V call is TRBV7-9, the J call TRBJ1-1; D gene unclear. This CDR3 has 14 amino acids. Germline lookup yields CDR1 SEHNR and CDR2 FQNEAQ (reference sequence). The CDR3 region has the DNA TGTGCCGACACGGGCCTCCTGATGAACACTGTAGCTTTCTTT. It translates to CADTGLLMNTVAFF.

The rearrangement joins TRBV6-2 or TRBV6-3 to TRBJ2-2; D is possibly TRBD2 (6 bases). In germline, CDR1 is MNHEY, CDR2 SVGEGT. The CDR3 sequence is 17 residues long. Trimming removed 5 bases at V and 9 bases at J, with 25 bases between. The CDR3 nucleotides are TGTGCCAGCAGTGGTCTCCCTAGCGCGAGAAATCCCCGGGAGCTGTTTTTT. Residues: CASSGLPSARNPRELFF.

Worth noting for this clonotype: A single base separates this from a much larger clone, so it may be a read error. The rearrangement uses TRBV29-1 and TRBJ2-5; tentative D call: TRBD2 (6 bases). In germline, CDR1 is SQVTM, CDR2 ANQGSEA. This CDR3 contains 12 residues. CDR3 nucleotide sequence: TGCAGCGTTAGACTAGACCAAGAGGCCCAGTACTTC. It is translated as CSVRLDQEAQYF. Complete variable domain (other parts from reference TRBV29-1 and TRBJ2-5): SAVISQKPSRDICQRGTSLTIQCQVDSQVTMMFWYRQQPGQSLTLIATANQGSEATYESGFVIDKFPISRPNLTFSTLTVSNMSPEDSSIYLCSVRLDQEAQYFGPGTRLLVL.

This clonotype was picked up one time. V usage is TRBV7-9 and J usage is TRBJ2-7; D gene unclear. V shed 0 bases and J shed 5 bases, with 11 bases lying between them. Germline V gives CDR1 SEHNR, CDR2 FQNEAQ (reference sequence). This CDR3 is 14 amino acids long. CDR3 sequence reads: CASSLAGSRNEQYF. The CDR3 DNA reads TGTGCCAGCAGCTTAGCAGGGTCGAGGAACGAGCAGTACTTC.

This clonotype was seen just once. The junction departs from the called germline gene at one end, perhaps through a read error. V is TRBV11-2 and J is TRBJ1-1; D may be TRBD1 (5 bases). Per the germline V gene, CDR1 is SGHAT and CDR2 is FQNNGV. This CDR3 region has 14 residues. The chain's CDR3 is CAGRYTGGRAEALF. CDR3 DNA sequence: TGTGCCGGCAGATATACAGGTGGGAGGGCTGAAGCTTTATTT.

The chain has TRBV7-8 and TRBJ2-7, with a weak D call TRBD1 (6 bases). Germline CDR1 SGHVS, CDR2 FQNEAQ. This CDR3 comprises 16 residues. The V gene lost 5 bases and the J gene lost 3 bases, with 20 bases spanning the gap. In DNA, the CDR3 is TGTGCCAGCAGCGCCTCCAGGGGCCTCGCCCTCTACGAGCAGTACTTC. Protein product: CASSASRGLALYEQYF.

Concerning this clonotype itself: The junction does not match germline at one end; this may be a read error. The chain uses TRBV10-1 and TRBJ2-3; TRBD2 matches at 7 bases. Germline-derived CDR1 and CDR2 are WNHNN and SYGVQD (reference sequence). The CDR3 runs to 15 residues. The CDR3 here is CASSESAAGDETRYF. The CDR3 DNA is TGCGCCAGTAGTGAGTCCGCCGCGGGAGACGAGACGCGGTATTTT.

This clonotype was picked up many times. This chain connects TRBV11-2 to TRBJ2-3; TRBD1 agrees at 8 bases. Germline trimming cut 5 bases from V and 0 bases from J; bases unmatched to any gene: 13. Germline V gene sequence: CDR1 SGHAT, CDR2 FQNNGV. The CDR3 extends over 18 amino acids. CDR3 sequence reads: CASSPRHLQGVSTDTQYF. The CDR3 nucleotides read TGTGCCAGCAGCCCGCGCCACCTACAGGGGGTGAGCACAGATACGCAGTATTTT.

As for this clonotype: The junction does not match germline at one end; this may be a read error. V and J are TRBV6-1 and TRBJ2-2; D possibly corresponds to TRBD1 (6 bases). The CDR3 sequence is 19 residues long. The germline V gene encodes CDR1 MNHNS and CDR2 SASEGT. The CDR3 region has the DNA TGTGCCAGTAGTGAAACCCTTCCTGGGGGCGCCGCGGACACCGGGGAGCTGTTTTTT. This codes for CASSETLPGGAADTGELFF.

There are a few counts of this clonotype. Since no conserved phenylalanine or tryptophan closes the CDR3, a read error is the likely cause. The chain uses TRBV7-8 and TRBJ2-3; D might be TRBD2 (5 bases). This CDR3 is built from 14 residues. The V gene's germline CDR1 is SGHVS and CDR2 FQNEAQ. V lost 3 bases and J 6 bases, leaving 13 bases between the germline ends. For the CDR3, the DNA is TGTGCCAGCAGCTTGTCCAGCGGTCAGGATACGCAGTATTCT. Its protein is CASSLSSGQDTQYS.

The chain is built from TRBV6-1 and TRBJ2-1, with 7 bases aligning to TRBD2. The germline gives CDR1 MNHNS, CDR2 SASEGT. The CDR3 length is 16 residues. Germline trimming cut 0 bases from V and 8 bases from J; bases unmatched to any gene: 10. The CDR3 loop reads CASSEAGGSGYDEQFF. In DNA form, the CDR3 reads TGTGCCAGCAGTGAAGCGGGGGGGTCTGGGTACGATGAGCAGTTCTTC.

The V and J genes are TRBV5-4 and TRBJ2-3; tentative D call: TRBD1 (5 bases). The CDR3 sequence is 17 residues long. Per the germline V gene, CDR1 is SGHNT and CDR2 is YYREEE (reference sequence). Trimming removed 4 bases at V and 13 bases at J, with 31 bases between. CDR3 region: CASSVYGHPPPTDMKYF. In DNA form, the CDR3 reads TGTGCCAGCAGCGTATACGGACACCCTCCACCCACAGATATGAAGTATTTT.

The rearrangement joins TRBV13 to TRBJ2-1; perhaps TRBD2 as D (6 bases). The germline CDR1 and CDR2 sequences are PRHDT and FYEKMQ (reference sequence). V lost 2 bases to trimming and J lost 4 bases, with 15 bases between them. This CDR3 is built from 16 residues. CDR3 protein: CASSLHPDYLYNEQFF. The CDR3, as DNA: TGTGCCAGCAGCTTACATCCGGACTACCTTTACAATGAGCAGTTCTTC.

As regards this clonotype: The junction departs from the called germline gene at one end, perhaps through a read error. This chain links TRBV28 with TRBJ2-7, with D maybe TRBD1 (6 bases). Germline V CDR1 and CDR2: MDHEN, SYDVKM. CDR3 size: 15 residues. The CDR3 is CVSSLHLQGFYEQYF. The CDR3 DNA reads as TGTGTCAGCAGTTTGCACCTCCAGGGGTTTTACGAGCAGTACTTC.

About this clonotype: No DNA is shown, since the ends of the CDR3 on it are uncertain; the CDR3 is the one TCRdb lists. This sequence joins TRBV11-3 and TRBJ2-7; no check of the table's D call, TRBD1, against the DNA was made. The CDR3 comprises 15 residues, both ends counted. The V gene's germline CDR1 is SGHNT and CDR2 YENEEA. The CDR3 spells CVCSFGTGTTYELYF.

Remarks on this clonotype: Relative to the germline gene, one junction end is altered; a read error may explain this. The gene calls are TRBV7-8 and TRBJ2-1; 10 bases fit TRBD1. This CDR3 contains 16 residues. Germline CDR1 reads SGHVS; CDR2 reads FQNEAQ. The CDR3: CASSLGRDRGQNDQFF. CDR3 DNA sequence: TGTGCCAGCAGCTTAGGCCGGGACAGGGGACAGAATGACCAGTTCTTC.

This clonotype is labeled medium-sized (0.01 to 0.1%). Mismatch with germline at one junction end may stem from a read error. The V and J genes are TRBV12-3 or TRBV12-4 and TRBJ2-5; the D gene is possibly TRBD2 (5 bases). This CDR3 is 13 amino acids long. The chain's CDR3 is CASSDGLQGTQYF. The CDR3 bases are TGTGCCAGCAGCGACGGACTCCAAGGGACCCAGTACTTC.

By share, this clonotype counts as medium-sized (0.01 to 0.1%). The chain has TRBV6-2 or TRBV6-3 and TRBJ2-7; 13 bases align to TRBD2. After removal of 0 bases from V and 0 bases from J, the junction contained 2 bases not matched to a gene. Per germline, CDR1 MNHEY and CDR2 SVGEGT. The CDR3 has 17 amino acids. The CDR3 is CASSYSGLAGLSYEQYF. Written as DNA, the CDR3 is TGTGCCAGCAGTTACTCGGGACTAGCGGGACTCTCCTACGAGCAGTACTTC.

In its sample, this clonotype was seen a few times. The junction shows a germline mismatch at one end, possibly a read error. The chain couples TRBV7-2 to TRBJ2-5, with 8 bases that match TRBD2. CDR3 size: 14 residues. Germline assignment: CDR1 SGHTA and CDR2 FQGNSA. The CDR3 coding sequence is TGTGCCAGCCGCTTAGCGGGGAGGTCTGAGACCCAGTACTTC. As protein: CASRLAGRSETQYF.

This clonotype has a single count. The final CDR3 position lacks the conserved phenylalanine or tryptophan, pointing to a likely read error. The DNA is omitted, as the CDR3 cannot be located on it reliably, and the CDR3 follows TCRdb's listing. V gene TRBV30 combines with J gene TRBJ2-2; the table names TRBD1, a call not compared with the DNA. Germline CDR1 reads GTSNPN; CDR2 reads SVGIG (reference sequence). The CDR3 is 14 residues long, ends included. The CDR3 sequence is CAWSTGLGTGEQFL.

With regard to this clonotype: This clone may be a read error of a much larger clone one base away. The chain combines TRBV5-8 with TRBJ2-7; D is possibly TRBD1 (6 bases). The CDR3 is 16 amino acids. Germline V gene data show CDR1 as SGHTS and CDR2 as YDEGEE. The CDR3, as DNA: TGTGCCGGCAGCTTGCTCAGGGGCGATATCTCCTACAAGCAGTACTTC. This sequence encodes CAGSLLRGDISYKQYF.